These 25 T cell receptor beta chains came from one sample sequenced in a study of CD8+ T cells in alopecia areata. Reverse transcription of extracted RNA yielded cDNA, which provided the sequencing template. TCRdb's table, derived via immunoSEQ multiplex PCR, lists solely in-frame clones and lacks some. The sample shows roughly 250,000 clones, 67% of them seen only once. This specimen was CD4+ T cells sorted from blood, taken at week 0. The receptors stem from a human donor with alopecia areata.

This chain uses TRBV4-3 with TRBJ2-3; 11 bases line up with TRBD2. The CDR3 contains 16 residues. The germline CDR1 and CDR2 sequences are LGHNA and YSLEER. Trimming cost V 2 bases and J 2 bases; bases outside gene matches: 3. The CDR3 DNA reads TGCGCCAGCAGCCAACAGGGACTAGCGGTCACAGATACGCAGTATTTT. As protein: CASSQQGLAVTDTQYF.

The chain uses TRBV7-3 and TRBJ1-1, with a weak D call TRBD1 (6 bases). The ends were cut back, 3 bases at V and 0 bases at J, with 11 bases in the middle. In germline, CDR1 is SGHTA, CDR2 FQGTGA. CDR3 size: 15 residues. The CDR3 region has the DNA TGTGCCAGCAGCTTGGTGGGGGGCCTGAACACTGAAGCTTTCTTT. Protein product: CASSLVGGLNTEAFF. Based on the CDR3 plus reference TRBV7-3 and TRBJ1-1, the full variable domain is GAGVSQTPSNKVTEKGKYVELRCDPISGHTALYWYRQSLGQGPEFLIYFQGTGAADDSGLPNDRFFAVRPEGSVSTLKIQRTERGDSAVYLCASSLVGGLNTEAFFGQGTRLTVV.

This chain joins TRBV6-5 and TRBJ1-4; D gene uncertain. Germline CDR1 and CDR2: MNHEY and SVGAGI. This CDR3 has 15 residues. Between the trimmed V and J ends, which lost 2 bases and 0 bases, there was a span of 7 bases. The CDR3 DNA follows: TGTGCCAGCAGTTACCTCCCCGCAACTAATGAAAAACTGTTTTTT. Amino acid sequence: CASSYLPATNEKLFF.

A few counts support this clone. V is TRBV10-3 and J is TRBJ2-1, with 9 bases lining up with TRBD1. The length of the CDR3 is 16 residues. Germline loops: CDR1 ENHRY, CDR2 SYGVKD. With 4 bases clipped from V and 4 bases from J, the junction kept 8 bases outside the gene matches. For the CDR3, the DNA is TGTGCCATCAGTGGGGGCGCCGGGACAGGGTACAATGAGCAGTTCTTC. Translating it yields CAISGGAGTGYNEQFF.

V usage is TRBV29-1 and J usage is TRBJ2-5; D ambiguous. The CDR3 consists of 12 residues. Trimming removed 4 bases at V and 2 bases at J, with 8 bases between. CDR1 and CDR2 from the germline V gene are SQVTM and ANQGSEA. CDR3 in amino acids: CSVATAQETQYF. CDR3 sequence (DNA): TGCAGCGTTGCAACAGCACAAGAGACCCAGTACTTC.

The DNA of the CDR3 is TGTGCCAGCAGTTACTCGTTTTTGAGGGATTCACCCCTCCACTTT. Translated: CASSYSFLRDSPLHF. The V and J genes are TRBV6-5 and TRBJ1-6; D gene uncertain. V lost 0 bases to trimming and J lost 8 bases, with 11 bases between them. The germline gives CDR1 MNHEY, CDR2 SVGAGI. The CDR3 runs to 15 residues.

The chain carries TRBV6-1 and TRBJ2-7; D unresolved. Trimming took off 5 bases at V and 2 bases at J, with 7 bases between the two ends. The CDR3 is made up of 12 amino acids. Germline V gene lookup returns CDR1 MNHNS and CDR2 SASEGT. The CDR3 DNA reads TGTGCCAGCAGTCGAACCCCCTACGAGCAGTACTTC. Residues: CASSRTPYEQYF.

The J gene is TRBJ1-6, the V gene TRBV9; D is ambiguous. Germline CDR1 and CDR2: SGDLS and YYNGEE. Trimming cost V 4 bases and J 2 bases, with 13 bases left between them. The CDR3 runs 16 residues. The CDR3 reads CASSPLSSTYNSPLHF. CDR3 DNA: TGTGCCAGCAGCCCCCTATCTTCAACCTATAATTCACCCCTCCACTTT.

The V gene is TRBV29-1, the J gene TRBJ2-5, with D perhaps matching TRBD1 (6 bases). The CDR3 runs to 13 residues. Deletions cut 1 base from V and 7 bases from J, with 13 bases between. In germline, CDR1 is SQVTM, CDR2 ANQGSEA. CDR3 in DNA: TGCAGCGTTGAAGGGACAGCCTTGGGGACCCAGTACTTC. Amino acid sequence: CSVEGTALGTQYF.

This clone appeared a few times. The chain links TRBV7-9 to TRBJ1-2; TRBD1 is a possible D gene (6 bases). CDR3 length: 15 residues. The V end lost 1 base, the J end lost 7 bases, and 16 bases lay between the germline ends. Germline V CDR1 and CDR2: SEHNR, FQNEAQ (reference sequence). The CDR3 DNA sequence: TGTGCCAGCAGCTTAGGGTCCGGGGGCGAAAGTGGCTACACCTTC. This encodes CASSLGSGGESGYTF. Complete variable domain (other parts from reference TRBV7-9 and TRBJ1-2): DTGVSQNPRHKITKRGQNVTFRCDPISEHNRLYWYRQTLGQGPEFLTYFQNEAQLEKSRLLSDRFSAERPKGSFSTLEIQRTEQGDSAMYLCASSLGSGGESGYTFGSGTRLTVV.

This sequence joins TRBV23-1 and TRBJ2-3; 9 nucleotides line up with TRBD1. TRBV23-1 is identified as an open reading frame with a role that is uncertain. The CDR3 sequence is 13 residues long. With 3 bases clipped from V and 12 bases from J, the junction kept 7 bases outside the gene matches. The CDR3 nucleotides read TGCGCCAGCAGTCATCAACCGGGACAGGGACAGTATTTT. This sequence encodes CASSHQPGQGQYF.

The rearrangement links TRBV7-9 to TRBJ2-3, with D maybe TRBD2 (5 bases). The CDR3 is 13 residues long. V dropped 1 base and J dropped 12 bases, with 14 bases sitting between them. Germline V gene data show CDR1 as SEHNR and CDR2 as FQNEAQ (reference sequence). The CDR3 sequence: CASSLGAVQDQYF. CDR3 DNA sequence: TGTGCCAGCAGCTTAGGAGCGGTCCAGGATCAGTATTTT.

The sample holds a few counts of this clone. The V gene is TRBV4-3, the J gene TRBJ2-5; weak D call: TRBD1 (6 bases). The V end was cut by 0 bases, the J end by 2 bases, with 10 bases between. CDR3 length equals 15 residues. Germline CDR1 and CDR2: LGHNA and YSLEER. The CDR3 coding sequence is TGCGCCAGCAGCCAAGAATGGCAGGGGCAAGAGACCCAGTACTTC. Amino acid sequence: CASSQEWQGQETQYF.

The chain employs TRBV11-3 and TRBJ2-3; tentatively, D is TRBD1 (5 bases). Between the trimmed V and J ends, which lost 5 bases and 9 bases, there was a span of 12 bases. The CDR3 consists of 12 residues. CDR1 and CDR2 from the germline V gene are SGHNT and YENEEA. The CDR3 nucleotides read TGTGCCAGCAGCGCAGTACAGGACACGCAGTATTTT. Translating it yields CASSAVQDTQYF.

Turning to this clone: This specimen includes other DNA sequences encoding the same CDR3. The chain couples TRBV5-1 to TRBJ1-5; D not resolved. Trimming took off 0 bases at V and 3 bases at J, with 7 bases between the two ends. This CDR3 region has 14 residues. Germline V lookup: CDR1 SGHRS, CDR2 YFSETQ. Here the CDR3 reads CASSLGQANQPQHF. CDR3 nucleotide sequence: TGCGCCAGCAGCTTGGGGCAGGCCAATCAGCCCCAGCATTTT.

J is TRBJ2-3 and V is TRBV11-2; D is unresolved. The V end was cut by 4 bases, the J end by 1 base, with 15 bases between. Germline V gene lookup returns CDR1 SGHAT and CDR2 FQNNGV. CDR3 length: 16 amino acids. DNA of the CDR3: TGTGCCAGCAGCTCCTACGATGCCCTGGGCACAGATACGCAGTATTTT. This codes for CASSSYDALGTDTQYF.

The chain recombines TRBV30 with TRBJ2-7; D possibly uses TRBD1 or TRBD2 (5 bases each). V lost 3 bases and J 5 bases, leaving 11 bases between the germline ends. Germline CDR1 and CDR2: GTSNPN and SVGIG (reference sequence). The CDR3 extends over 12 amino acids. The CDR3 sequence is CAWSSGTHEQYF. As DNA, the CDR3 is TGTGCCTGGAGCTCAGGGACGCACGAGCAGTACTTC.

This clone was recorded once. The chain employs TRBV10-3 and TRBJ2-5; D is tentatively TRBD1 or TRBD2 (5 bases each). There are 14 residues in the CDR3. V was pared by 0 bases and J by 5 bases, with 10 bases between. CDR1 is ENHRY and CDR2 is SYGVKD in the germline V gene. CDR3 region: CAISESMGVETQYF. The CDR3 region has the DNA TGTGCCATCAGTGAGTCGATGGGGGTGGAGACCCAGTACTTC.

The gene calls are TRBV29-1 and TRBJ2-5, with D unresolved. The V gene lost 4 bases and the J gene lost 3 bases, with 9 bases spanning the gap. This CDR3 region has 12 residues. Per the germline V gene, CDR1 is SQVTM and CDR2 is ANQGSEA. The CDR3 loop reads CSVVSFKETQYF. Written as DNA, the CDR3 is TGCAGCGTTGTTTCGTTTAAAGAGACCCAGTACTTC.

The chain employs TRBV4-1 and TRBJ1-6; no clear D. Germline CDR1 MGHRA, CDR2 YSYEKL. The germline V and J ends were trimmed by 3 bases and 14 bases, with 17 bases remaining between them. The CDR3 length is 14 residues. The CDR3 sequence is CASSQEDRRVSLHF. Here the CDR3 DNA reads TGCGCCAGCAGCCAGGAGGACCGTAGAGTGTCCCTCCACTTT.

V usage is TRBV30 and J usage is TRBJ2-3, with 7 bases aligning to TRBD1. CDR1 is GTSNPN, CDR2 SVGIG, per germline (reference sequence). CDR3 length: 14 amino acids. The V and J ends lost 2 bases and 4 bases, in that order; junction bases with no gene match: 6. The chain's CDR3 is CAWSSPTGSDTQYF. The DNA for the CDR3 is TGTGCCTGGAGTTCCCCGACAGGGTCAGATACGCAGTATTTT.

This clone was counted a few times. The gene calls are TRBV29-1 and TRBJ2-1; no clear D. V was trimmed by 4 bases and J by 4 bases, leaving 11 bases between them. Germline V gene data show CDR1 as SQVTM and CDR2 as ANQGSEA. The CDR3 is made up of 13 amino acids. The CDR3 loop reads CSVGAGFYNEQFF. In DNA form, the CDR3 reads TGCAGCGTTGGGGCAGGATTTTACAATGAGCAGTTCTTC.

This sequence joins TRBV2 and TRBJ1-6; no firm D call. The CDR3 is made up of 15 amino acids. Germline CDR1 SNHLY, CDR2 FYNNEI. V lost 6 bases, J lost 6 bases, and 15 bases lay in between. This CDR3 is CASSPVGGFNSPLHF. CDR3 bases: TGTGCCAGCAGCCCCGTAGGCGGATTTAATTCACCCCTCCACTTT. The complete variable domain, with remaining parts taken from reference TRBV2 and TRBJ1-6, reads EPEVTQTPSHQVTQMGQEVILRCVPISNHLYFYWYRQILGQKVEFLVSFYNNEISEKSEIFDDQFSVERPDGSNFTLKIRSTKLEDSAMYFCASSPVGGFNSPLHFGNGTRLTVT.

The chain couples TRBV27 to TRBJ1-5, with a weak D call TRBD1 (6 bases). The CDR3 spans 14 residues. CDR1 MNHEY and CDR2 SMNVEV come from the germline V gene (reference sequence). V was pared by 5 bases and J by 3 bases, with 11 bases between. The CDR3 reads CASSQDRFNQPQHF. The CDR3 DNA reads TGTGCCAGCAGTCAGGACAGATTCAATCAGCCCCAGCATTTT.

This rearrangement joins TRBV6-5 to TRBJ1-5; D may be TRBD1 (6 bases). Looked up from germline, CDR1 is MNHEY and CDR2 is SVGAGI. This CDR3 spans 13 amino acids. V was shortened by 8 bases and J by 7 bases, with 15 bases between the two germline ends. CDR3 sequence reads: CASRSGVGQPQHF. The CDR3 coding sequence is TGTGCCAGCCGGTCAGGGGTTGGGCAGCCCCAGCATTTT.